These 15 T cell receptor beta chains were sequenced from one sample in a study of CD8+CD57+ T cells in acquired aplastic anemia. Genomic DNA templated the TCR beta VDJ and CDR3 profiling. Via MiXCR, TCRdb re-called the reads, giving one row per CDR3 protein. This table holds 80,000 or so distinct CDR3 sequences, about half found once. Sequenced input: sorted CD4+, CD8+, or CD8+CD57+ T cells (not recorded which) from PBMCs. The source is a human donor in good health, serving as a control.

The chain joins TRBV12-3 or TRBV12-4 to TRBJ2-5, with D perhaps matching TRBD1 or TRBD2 (5 bases each). This CDR3 is built from 12 residues. Trimming shortened V by 6 bases and J by 5 bases, and 10 bases separated the two germline ends. CDR3 amino acids: CASSRGGETQYF. CDR3 sequence (DNA): TGTGCCAGCAGCCGGGGCGGGGAGACCCAGTACTTC.

This clonotype was seen a handful of times. The chain has TRBV7-6 and TRBJ1-2, with 7 nucleotides matching TRBD1. Germline CDR1 SGHVS, CDR2 FNYEAQ. Trimming removed 3 bases from V and 4 bases from J; junction bases left unmatched: 14. The length of the CDR3 is 17 residues. CDR3: CASSFSKRDSSIYGYTF. CDR3 coding DNA: TGTGCCAGCAGCTTCTCTAAGCGGGACAGCTCAATCTATGGCTACACCTTC. Full variable domain (remainder filled in from reference TRBV7-6 and TRBJ1-2): GAGVSQSPRYKVTKRGQDVALRCDPISGHVSLYWYRQALGQGPEFLTYFNYEAQQDKSGLPNDRFSAERPEGSISTLTIQRTEQRDSAMYRCASSFSKRDSSIYGYTFGSGTRLTVV.

The chain uses TRBV24-1 and TRBJ1-1; 7 bases fit TRBD1. CDR1 and CDR2 (germline): KGHDR, SFDVKD. Germline trimming cut 8 bases from V and 8 bases from J; bases unmatched to any gene: 7. The CDR3 is 12 residues long. CDR3 sequence reads: CATKGATGEAFF. CDR3 bases: TGTGCCACCAAGGGGGCGACAGGGGAAGCTTTCTTT.

The chain combines TRBV15 with TRBJ1-6; D is perhaps TRBD1 (5 bases). Germline CDR1 LNHNV, CDR2 YYDKDF (reference sequence). The V and J ends lost 1 base and 8 bases respectively, with 9 bases between them. The CDR3 contains 14 residues. DNA for the CDR3: TGTGCCACCAGCAGAGTTGGGGCCTATTCACCCCTCCACTTT. Protein: CATSRVGAYSPLHF.

This clonotype has more than one count but fewer than ten. The rearrangement uses TRBV6-5 and TRBJ2-5; perhaps TRBD2 as D (5 bases). Trimming pared 0 bases from V and 5 bases from J, leaving 10 bases between. This CDR3 comprises 14 residues. Germline CDR1 is MNHEY and CDR2 is SVGAGI. The CDR3 is CASSYSSSGETQYF. CDR3 nucleotides: TGTGCCAGCAGTTACTCGTCATCGGGGGAGACCCAGTACTTC.

J is TRBJ2-3 and V is TRBV3-1; D is undetermined. CDR1 is LGHDT and CDR2 is YNNKEL in the germline V gene (reference sequence). The ends were cut back, 1 base at V and 0 bases at J, with 5 bases in the middle. The CDR3 totals 14 residues. The CDR3 spells CASSQGLSTDTQYF. The CDR3, as DNA: TGTGCCAGCAGCCAAGGTCTTAGCACAGATACGCAGTATTTT.

The chain uses TRBV20-1 and TRBJ2-3, with D tentatively TRBD2 (6 bases). Germline CDR1 is DFQATT and CDR2 is SNEGSKA (reference sequence). Trimming left V 1 base short and J 1 base short, with 9 bases between. The CDR3 runs 14 residues. CDR3 coding DNA: TGCAGTGCTAGAGTCGGGGGTCGCACAGATACGCAGTATTTT. Translation gives CSARVGGRTDTQYF.

J is TRBJ1-1 and V is TRBV19; a possible D gene is TRBD1 (6 bases). The CDR3 extends over 15 amino acids. Germline assignment: CDR1 LNHDA and CDR2 SQIVND (reference sequence). V lost 4 bases and J 0 bases, leaving 12 bases between the germline ends. This chain's CDR3 is CASSTGQYMNTEAFF. Here the CDR3 DNA reads TGTGCCAGTAGTACTGGACAGTACATGAACACTGAAGCTTTCTTT.

The chain recombines TRBV27 with TRBJ1-6; D is ambiguous. V dropped 5 bases and J dropped 7 bases, with 21 bases sitting between them. The CDR3 totals 17 residues. Looked up from germline, CDR1 is MNHEY and CDR2 is SMNVEV (reference sequence). CDR3 loop: CASSLQAGSGWNSPLHF. CDR3 coding DNA: TGTGCCAGCAGTCTCCAAGCCGGGTCCGGTTGGAATTCACCCCTCCACTTT.

This clonotype was detected ten times or more. The rearrangement joins TRBV7-9 to TRBJ2-3; D remains ambiguous. Between the trimmed V and J ends, which lost 7 bases and 3 bases, there was a span of 11 bases. Germline values: CDR1 SEHNR, CDR2 FQNEAQ (reference sequence). This CDR3 comprises 13 residues. This CDR3 reads CASNPPDTDTQYF. In DNA form, the CDR3 reads TGTGCCAGCAACCCTCCCGATACAGATACGCAGTATTTT.

This clonotype was seen ten or more times. This chain connects TRBV7-9 to TRBJ1-1; tentative D call: TRBD1 (5 bases). The ends were cut back, 1 base at V and 7 bases at J, with 19 bases in the middle. Germline-derived CDR1 and CDR2 are SEHNR and FQNEAQ (reference sequence). CDR3 length: 16 amino acids. The CDR3 bases are TGTGCCAGCAGCTTAGTAGGACACGAAACCACGGATGAAGCTTTCTTT. It codes for CASSLVGHETTDEAFF.

The sample holds one count of this clonotype. This may stem from a read error, because a much larger clone lies one nucleotide away. The rearrangement uses TRBV7-2 and TRBJ2-2, with a weak D call TRBD2 (5 bases). The germline CDR1 and CDR2 sequences are SGHTA and FQGNSA. CDR3 length: 15 residues. CDR3 in amino acids: CASSLERTNTEELFF. The CDR3 nucleotides read TGTGCCAGCAGCTTAGAGCGGACGAACACCGAGGAGCTGTTTTTT.

This chain connects TRBV5-6 to TRBJ1-6; D perhaps matches TRBD1 (5 bases). CDR1 and CDR2 from the germline V gene are SGHDT and YYEEEE. The CDR3 covers 14 residues. The V end lost 0 bases, the J end lost 8 bases, and 9 bases lay between the germline ends. The CDR3 DNA sequence: TGTGCCAGCAGCTTGGGACAGTCGGATTCACCCCTCCACTTT. It is translated as CASSLGQSDSPLHF.

The chain couples TRBV15 to TRBJ2-3; the D call may be TRBD1 or TRBD2 (6 bases each). In germline, CDR1 is LNHNV, CDR2 YYDKDF (reference sequence). With 0 bases removed from V and 0 bases from J, the gap between germline ends came to 10 bases. The CDR3 runs to 16 residues. CDR3 loop: CATSREGAGSTDTQYF. CDR3 DNA: TGTGCCACCAGCAGAGAGGGGGCGGGAAGCACAGATACGCAGTATTTT. Together with reference TRBV15 and TRBJ2-3, the CDR3 gives the full variable domain: DAMVIQNPRYQVTQFGKPVTLSCSQTLNHNVMYWYQQKSSQAPKLLFHYYDKDFNNEADTPDNFQSRRPNTSFCFLDIRSPGLGDTAMYLCATSREGAGSTDTQYFGPGTRLTVL.

The rearrangement links TRBV10-3 to TRBJ2-1; 7 bases agree with TRBD2. The CDR3 is made up of 14 amino acids. Trimming removed 8 bases from V and 12 bases from J; junction bases left unmatched: 16. Germline assignment: CDR1 ENHRY and CDR2 SYGVKD. CDR3 region: CAIGSTGLDTGQFF. The CDR3 coding sequence is TGTGCCATCGGTAGTACAGGACTAGACACCGGGCAGTTCTTC.